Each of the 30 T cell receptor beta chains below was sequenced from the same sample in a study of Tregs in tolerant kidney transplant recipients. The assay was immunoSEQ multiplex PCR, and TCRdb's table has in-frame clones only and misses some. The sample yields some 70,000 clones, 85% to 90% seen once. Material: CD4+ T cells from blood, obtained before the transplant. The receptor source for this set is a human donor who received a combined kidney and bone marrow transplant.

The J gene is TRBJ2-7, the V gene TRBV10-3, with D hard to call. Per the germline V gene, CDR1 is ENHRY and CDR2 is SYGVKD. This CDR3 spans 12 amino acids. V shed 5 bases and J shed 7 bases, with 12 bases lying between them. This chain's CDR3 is CAISTHSKEQYF. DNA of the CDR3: TGTGCCATCAGTACCCACTCGAAGGAGCAGTACTTC.

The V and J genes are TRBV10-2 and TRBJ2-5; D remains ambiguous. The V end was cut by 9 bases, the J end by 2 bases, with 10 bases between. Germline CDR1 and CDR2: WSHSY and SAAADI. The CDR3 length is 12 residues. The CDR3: CASSGFQETQYF. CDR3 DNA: TGCGCCAGTTCGGGTTTTCAAGAGACCCAGTACTTC.

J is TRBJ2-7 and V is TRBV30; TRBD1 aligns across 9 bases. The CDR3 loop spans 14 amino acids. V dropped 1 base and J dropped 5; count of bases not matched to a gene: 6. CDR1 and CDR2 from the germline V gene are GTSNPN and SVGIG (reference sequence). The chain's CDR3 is CAWSGGQGYHEQYF. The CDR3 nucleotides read TGTGCCTGGAGTGGGGGACAGGGTTACCACGAGCAGTACTTC.

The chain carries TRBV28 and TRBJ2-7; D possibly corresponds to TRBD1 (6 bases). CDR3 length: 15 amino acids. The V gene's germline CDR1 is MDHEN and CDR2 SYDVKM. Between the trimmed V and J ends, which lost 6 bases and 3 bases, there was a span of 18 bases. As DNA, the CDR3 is TGTGCCAGCAGCCAACAGGGTTTGGAGGACTACGAGCAGTACTTC. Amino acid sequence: CASSQQGLEDYEQYF.

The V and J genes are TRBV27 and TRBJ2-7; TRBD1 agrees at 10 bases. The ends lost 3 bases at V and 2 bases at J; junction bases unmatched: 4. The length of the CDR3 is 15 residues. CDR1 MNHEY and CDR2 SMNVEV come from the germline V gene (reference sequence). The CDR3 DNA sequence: TGTGCCAGCAGTTTTGCGGGACAGGGGACCTACGAGCAGTACTTC. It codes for CASSFAGQGTYEQYF.

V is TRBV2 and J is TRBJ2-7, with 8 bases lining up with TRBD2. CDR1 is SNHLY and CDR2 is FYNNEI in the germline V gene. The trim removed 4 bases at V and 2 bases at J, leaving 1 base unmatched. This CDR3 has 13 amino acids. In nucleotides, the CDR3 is TGTGCCAGCAGTGGACTAGCGCCCTACGAGCAGTACTTC. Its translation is CASSGLAPYEQYF.

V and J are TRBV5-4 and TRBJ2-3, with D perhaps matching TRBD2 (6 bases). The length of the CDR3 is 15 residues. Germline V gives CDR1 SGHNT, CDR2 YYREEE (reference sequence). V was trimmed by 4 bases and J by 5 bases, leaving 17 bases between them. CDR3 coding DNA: TGTGCCAGCAGCACGCGACATGAAGCGGGAGATACGCAGTATTTT. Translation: CASSTRHEAGDTQYF.

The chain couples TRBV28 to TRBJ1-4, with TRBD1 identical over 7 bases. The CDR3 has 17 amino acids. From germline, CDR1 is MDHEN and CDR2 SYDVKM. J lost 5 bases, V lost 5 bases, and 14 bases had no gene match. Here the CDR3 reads CASSPRGFGTANEKLFF. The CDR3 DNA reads TGTGCCAGCAGTCCCCGGGGTTTTGGGACAGCGAATGAAAAACTGTTTTTT.

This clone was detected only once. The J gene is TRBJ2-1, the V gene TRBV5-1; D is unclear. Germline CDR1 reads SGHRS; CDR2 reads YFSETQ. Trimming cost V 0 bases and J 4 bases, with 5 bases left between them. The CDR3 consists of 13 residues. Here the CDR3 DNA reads TGCGCCAGCAGCTTGGCAGATTACAATGAGCAGTTCTTC. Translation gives CASSLADYNEQFF.

Here the CDR3 DNA reads TGTGCCTGGAGTCGCCGAGGGAGGGCCGGACAAGGGGAGCAGTTCTTC. Encoded protein: CAWSRRGRAGQGEQFF. This chain links TRBV30 with TRBJ2-1, with 7 bases aligning to TRBD2. CDR3 length: 16 amino acids. CDR1 GTSNPN and CDR2 SVGIG come from the germline V gene (reference sequence). Losses at the gene ends were 2 bases for V and 10 bases for J; bases not matched to a gene: 17.

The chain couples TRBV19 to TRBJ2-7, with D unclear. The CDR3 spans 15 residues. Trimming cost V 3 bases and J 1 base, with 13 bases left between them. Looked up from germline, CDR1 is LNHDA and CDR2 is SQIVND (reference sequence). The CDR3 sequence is CASSIAAVGSYEQYF. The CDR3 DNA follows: TGTGCCAGTAGTATTGCTGCGGTAGGATCCTACGAGCAGTACTTC.

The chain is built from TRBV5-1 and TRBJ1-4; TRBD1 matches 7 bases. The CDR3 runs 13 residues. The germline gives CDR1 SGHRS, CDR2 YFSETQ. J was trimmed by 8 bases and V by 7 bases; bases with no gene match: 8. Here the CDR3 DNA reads TGCGCCAGCCAAACAGGGGTAGGGGAAAAACTGTTTTTT. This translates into CASQTGVGEKLFF.

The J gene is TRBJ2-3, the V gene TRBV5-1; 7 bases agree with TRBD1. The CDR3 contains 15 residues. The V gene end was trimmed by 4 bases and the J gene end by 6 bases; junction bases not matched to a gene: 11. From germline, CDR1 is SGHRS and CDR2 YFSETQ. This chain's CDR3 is CASSMGDSGRDTQYF. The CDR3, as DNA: TGCGCCAGCAGCATGGGGGACAGCGGACGGGATACGCAGTATTTT.

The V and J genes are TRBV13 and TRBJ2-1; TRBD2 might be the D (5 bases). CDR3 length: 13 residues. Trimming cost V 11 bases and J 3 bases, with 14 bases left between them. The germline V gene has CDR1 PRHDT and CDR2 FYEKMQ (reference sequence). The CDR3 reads CAGQSGVYNEQFF. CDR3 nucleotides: TGTGCCGGGCAGAGCGGAGTCTACAATGAGCAGTTCTTC. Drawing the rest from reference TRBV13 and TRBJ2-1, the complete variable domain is AAGVIQSPRHLIKEKRETATLKCYPIPRHDTVYWYQQGPGQDPQFLISFYEKMQSDKGSIPDRFSAQQFSDYHSELNMSSLELGDSALYFCAGQSGVYNEQFFGPGTRLTVL.

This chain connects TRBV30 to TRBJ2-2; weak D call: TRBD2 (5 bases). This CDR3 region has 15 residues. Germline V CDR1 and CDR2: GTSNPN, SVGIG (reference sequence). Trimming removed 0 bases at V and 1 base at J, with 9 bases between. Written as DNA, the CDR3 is TGTGCCTGGAGTGTTGGTGGGAGGAACACCGGGGAGCTGTTTTTT. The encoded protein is CAWSVGGRNTGELFF.

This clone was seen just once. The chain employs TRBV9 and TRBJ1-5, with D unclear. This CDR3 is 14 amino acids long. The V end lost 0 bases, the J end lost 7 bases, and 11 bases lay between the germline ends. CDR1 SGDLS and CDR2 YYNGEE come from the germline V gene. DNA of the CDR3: TGTGCCAGCAGCGTAGGAGAGGGCGGACAGCCCCAGCATTTT. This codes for CASSVGEGGQPQHF.

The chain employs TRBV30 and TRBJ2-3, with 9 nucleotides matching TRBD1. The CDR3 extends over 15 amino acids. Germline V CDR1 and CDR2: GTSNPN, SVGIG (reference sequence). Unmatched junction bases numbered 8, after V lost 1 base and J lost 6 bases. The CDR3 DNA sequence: TGTGCCTGGAGTGCGGGACAGGGTGGAATGGATACGCAGTATTTT. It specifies CAWSAGQGGMDTQYF.

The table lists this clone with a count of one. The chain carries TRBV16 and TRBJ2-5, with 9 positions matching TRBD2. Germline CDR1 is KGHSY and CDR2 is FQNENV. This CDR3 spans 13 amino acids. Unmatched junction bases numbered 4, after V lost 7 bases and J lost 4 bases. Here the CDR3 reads CASTDSGRETQYF. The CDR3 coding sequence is TGTGCCAGCACCGATAGCGGGAGAGAGACCCAGTACTTC.

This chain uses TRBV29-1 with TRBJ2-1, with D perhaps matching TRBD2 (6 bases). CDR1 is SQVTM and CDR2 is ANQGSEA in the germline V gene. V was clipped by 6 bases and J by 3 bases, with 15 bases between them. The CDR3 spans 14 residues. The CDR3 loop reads CSVAPGLSYNEQFF. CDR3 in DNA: TGCAGCGTCGCACCGGGACTGAGCTACAATGAGCAGTTCTTC.

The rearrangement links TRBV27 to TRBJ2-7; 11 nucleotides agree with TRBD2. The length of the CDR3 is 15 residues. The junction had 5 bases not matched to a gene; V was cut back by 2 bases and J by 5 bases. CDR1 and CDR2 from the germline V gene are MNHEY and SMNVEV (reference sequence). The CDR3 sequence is CASSLPGLAAHEQYF. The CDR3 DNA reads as TGTGCCAGCAGTTTACCGGGACTAGCGGCACACGAGCAGTACTTC.

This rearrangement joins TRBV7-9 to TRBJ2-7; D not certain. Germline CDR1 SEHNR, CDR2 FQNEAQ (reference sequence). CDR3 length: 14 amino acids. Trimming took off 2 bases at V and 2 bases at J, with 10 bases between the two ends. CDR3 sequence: CASSLSAFPYEQYF. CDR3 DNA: TGTGCCAGCAGCTTATCAGCGTTCCCCTACGAGCAGTACTTC.

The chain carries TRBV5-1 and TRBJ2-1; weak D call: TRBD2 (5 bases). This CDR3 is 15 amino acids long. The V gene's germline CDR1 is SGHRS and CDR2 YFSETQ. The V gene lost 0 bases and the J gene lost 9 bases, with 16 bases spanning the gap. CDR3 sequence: CASSLGRMRAGEQFF. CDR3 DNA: TGCGCCAGCAGCTTGGGGCGAATGCGGGCGGGTGAGCAGTTCTTC.

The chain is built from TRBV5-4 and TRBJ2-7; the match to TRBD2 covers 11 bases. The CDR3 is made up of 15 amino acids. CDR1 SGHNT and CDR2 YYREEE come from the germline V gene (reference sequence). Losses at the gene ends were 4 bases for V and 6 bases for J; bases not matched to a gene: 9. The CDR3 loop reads CASSPRLAGTGEQYF. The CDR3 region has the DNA TGTGCCAGCAGCCCGCGACTAGCGGGAACCGGCGAGCAGTACTTC.

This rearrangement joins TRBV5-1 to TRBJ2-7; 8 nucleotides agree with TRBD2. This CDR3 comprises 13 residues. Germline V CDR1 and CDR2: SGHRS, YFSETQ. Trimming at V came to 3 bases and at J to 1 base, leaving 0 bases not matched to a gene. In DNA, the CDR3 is TGCGCCAGCAGCTCTAGCGGGTCCTACGAGCAGTACTTC. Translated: CASSSSGSYEQYF.

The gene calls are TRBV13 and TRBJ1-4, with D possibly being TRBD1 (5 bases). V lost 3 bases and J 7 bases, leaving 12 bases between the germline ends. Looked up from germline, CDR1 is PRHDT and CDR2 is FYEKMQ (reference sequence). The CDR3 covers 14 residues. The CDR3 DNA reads TGTGCCAGCAGCTTCGGCCAGGGCGTTGAAAAACTGTTTTTT. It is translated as CASSFGQGVEKLFF. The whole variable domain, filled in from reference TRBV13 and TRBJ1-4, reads AAGVIQSPRHLIKEKRETATLKCYPIPRHDTVYWYQQGPGQDPQFLISFYEKMQSDKGSIPDRFSAQQFSDYHSELNMSSLELGDSALYFCASSFGQGVEKLFFGSGTQLSVL.

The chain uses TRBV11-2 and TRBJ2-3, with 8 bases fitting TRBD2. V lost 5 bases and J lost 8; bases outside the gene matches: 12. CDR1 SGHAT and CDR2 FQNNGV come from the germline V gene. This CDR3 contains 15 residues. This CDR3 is CASSPTSGVPSTQYF. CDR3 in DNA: TGTGCCAGCAGCCCCACTAGCGGCGTTCCTTCTACGCAGTATTTT.

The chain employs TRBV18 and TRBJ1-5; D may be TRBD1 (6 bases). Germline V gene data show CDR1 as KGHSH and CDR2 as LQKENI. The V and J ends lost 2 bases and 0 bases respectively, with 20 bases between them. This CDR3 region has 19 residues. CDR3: CASSPFGQTNRNSNQPQHF. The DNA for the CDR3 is TGTGCCAGCTCACCATTCGGACAGACGAATAGGAATAGCAATCAGCCCCAGCATTTT. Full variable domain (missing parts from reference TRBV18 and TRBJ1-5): NAGVMQNPRHLVRRRGQEARLRCSPMKGHSHVYWYRQLPEEGLKFMVYLQKENIIDESGMPKERFSAEFPKEGPSILRIQQVVRGDSAAYFCASSPFGQTNRNSNQPQHFGDGTRLSIL.

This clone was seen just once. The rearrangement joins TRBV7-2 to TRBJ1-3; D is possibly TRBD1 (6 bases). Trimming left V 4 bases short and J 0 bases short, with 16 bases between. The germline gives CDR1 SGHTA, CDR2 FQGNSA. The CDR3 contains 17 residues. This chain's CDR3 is CASSSRGATGSGNTIYF. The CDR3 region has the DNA TGTGCCAGCAGCTCGCGGGGGGCCACAGGCTCTGGAAACACCATATATTTT. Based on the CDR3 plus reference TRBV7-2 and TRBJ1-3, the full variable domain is GAGVSQSPSNKVTEKGKDVELRCDPISGHTALYWYRQSLGQGLEFLIYFQGNSAPDKSGLPSDRFSAERTGGSVSTLTIQRTQQEDSAVYLCASSSRGATGSGNTIYFGEGSWLTVV.

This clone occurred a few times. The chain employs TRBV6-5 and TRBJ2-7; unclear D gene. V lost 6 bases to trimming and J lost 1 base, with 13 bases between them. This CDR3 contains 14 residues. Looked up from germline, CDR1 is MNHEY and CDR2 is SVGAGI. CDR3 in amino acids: CASSPTYSSYEQYF. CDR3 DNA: TGTGCCAGCAGCCCGACTTACTCATCCTACGAGCAGTACTTC.

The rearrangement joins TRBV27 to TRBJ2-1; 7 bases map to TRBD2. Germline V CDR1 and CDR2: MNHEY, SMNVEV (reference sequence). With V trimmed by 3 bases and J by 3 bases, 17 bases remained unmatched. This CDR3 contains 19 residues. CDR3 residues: CASSLAPPFGGRGYNEQFF. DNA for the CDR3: TGTGCCAGCAGTTTGGCCCCCCCCTTTGGGGGGAGGGGCTACAATGAGCAGTTCTTC.